The TCR beta chain under discussion was sequenced for a study of T cell repertoires in cytomegalovirus infection. In TCRdb, the reads were re-called with MiXCR into one record per CDR3 protein. The table has around 450,000 distinct CDR3 sequences, approximately 31% seen once. Germline V CDR1 and CDR2: SGHTA, FQGNSA. The CDR3 is made up of 13 amino acids. Points on this clonotype: One junction end disagrees with the germline gene, perhaps due to a read error.

Source material: PBMCs. This clonotype originated in a human donor in good health (CMV status not recorded). Some clones in this sample may be carry-over from other donors' samples. The rearrangement joins TRBV7-2 to TRBJ2-3; perhaps TRBD2 as D (5 bases). CDR3 DNA sequence: TGTGCCAGCAGCGACTACATAGCAGATACGCAGGATTTT. Translated, it gives CASSDYIADTQDF.